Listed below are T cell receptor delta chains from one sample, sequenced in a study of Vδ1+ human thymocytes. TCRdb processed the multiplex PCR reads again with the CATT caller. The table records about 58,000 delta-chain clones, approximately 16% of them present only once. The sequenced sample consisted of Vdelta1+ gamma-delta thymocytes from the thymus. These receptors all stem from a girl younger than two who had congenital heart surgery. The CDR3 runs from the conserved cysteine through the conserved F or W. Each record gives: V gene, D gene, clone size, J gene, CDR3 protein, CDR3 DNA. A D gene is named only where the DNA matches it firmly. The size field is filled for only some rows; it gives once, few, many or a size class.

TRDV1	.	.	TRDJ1	CALGDPLIPIRTGLYTDKLIF	TGTGCTCTTGGGGACCCCTTGATTCCGATTCGTACTGGCCTGTACACCGATAAACTCATCTTT
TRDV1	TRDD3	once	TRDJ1	CALGELRPTSATGGYAIIGDSDKLIF	TGTGCTCTTGGGGAACTGAGGCCTACCTCCGCTACTGGGGGATACGCGATTATAGGGGATTCCGATAAACTCATCTTT
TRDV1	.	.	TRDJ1	CALGELNTRAKYTDKLIF	TGTGCTCTTGGGGAACTAAATACTCGGGCTAAATACACCGATAAACTCATCTTT
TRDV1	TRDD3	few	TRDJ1	CALGKATQQNWGIVAYTDKLIF	TGTGCTCTTGGGAAGGCCACTCAACAGAACTGGGGGATTGTGGCTTACACCGATAAACTCATCTTT
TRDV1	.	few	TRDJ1	CALGERTSYSGDNPDKLIF	TGTGCTCTTGGGGAGCGAACTTCCTACTCTGGGGATAACCCCGATAAACTCATCTTT
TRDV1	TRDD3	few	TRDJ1	CALGELGGYARWTDKLIF	TGTGCTCTTGGGGAACTAGGGGGATACGCGAGGTGGACCGATAAACTCATCTTT
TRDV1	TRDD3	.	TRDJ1	CALGELLVKGGITTDKLIF	TGTGCTCTTGGGGAACTTCTTGTAAAAGGGGGGATAACCACCGATAAACTCATCTTT
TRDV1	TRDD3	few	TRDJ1	CALGELFPLLGALPPTDKLIF	TGTGCTCTTGGGGAACTCTTCCCACTACTGGGGGCCCTTCCCCCCACCGATAAACTCATCTTT
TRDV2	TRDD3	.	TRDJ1	CACDTCGGIQTDKLIF	TGTGCCTGTGACACCTGCGGGGGGATACAGACCGATAAACTCATCTTT
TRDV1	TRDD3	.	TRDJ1	CALGERLHWGPSTDKLIF	TGTGCTCTTGGGGAACGTTTGCACTGGGGGCCTTCCACCGATAAACTCATCTTT
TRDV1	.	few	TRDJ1	CALGELKPALEGCYTDKLIF	TGTGCTCTTGGGGAACTTAAACCTGCCCTGGAGGGGTGTTACACCGATAAACTCATCTTT
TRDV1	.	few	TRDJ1	CALGDPFLRTGDTGRTDKLIF	TGTGCTCTTGGGGACCCCTTCCTACGTACTGGGGATACAGGTCGCACCGATAAACTCATCTTT
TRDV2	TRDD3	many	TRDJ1	CACDKVLLGDFKLIF	TGTGCCTGTGACAAAGTTTTACTGGGGGATTTTAAACTCATCTTT
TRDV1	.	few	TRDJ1	CALGEPNPSRGVKTDKLIF	TGTGCTCTTGGGGAACCTAACCCCTCCCGCGGGGTCAAGACCGATAAACTCATCTTT
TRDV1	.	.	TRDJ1	CALGELLFTDKLIF	TGTGCTCTTGGGGAATTGTTATTCACCGATAAACTCATCTTT
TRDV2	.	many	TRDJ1	CACDTSHGYTDKLIF	TGTGCCTGTGACACGAGTCACGGGTACACCGATAAACTCATCTTT
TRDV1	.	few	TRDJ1	CALGETGAGGLLTDKLIF	TGCGCTCTTGGGGAGACCGGCGCAGGGGGCCTATTGACCGATAAACTCATCTTT
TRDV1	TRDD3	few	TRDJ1	CALGEGQIDLPTLADWGNLYTDKLIF	TGTGCTCTTGGGGAGGGACAAATAGACCTTCCCACACTCGCGGACTGGGGGAACCTGTACACCGATAAACTCATCTTT
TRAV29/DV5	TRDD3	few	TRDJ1	CAASDLGDKDKLIF	TGTGCAGCAAGCGATCTGGGGGATAAGGATAAACTCATCTTT
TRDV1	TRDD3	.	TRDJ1	CALGLNWRLGDSFTDKLIF	TGTGCTCTTGGTTTAAACTGGAGGCTGGGGGATAGTTTCACCGATAAACTCATCTTT
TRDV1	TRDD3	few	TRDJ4	CALGELGRGIRARPLIF	TGTGCTCTTGGGGAACTAGGGAGGGGGATAAGAGCGAGACCCCTGATCTTT
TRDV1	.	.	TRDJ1	CALGEEGHTDKLIF	TGTGCTCTTGGGGAAGAGGGGCACACCGATAAACTCATCTTT
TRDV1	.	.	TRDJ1	CALGELGGKLIF	TGTGCTCTTGGGGAACTTGGGGGGAAACTCATCTTT
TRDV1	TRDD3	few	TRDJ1	CALGELLGRPTGGYRTDKLIF	TGTGCTCTTGGGGAACTTCTCGGGAGGCCTACTGGGGGATACCGCACCGATAAACTCATCTTT
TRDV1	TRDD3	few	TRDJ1	CALGERDWIPTGTGGYGRSDKLIF	TGTGCTCTTGGGGAACGGGATTGGATTCCTACAGGAACTGGGGGATACGGTCGTTCCGATAAACTCATCTTT
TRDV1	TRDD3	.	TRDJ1	CALGVLLLGDRDTDKLIF	TGTGCTCTTGGGGTACTCCTACTGGGGGATAGAGACACCGATAAACTCATCTTT
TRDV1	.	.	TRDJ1	CALVMLPTNGDREYTDKLIF	TGTGCTCTTGTGATGCTTCCTACGAACGGGGATAGGGAGTACACCGATAAACTCATCTTT
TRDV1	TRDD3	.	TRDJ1	CALGGGLPDKQATGGPRHPDKLIF	TGTGCTCTTGGGGGTGGCCTTCCTGACAAACAAGCTACTGGGGGACCCCGCCACCCCGATAAACTCATCTTT
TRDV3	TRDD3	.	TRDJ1	CANLRGMGDKLIF	TGTGCCAACCTCCGGGGGATGGGCGATAAACTCATCTTT
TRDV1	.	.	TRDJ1	CALGDRQPNVGLRYTDKLIF	TGTGCTCTTGGGGACCGCCAGCCTAACGTGGGCCTAAGGTACACCGATAAACTCATCTTT
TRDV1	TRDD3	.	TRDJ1	CALGETVVLGTPTDKLIF	TGTGCTCTTGGGGAAACGGTTGTACTGGGGACCCCGACCGATAAACTCATCTTT
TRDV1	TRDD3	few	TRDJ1	CALGELARKVHYVLGGYGADKLIF	TGTGCTCTTGGGGAACTGGCGAGGAAGGTCCACTACGTGTTAGGGGGATACGGAGCCGATAAACTCATCTTT
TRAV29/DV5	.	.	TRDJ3	CSVLLCSKRTTFLPLLGNRQLLSWDTRQMFF	.
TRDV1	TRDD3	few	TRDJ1	CALGELSGGAHTDKLIF	TGTGCTCTTGGGGAACTTTCTGGGGGGGCACACACCGATAAACTCATCTTT
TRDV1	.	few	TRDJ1	CALGDPFLPADKLIF	TGTGCTCTTGGGGACCCGTTCCTCCCAGCCGATAAACTCATCTTT
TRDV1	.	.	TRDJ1	CALFLRRGTNTDKLIF	TGTGCTCTGTTTCTACGTAGGGGAACTAACACCGATAAACTCATCTTT
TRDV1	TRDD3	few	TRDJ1	CALESETLRGIRDTDKLIF	TGTGCTCTCGAGTCCGAAACCCTACGGGGGATACGGGACACCGATAAACTCATCTTT
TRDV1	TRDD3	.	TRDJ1	CALAELPSFTGGSDTDKLIF	TGTGCTCTTGCGGAACTCCCCTCTTTTACTGGGGGATCTGACACCGATAAACTCATCTTT